The 6 T cell receptor beta chains in this list originate from one sample, sequenced in a study of T cell responses to AZD1222 COVID-19 vaccine. Only in-frame clones appear in the TCRdb table, and some are missing; sequencing was by immunoSEQ multiplex PCR. The table includes about 120,000 clones, approximately 88% detected once. The starting material was peripheral blood, obtained on day 0 of AZD1222 vaccination. These receptors all come from an adult in good health.

The J gene is TRBJ2-5, the V gene TRBV4-2, with D unresolved. This CDR3 has 14 residues. With 4 bases removed from V and 0 bases from J, the gap between germline ends came to 9 bases. CDR1 is LGHNA, CDR2 YNFKEQ, per germline. The CDR3 is CASSPEEYQETQYF. CDR3 sequence (DNA): TGTGCCAGCAGCCCTGAGGAGTACCAAGAGACCCAGTACTTC.

The chain combines TRBV5-4 with TRBJ1-6, with D possibly TRBD1 on 6 matching bases. Germline loops: CDR1 SGHNT, CDR2 YYREEE (reference sequence). The length of the CDR3 is 14 residues. Trimming stripped 4 bases from V and 13 bases from J, with 18 bases between. DNA for the CDR3: TGTGCCAGCAGCACAATGACAGGCGTTGGTCCCCTCCACTTT. Protein: CASSTMTGVGPLHF.

The V call is TRBV6-1, the J call TRBJ1-1, with a weak D call TRBD1 (6 bases). The CDR3 is made up of 14 amino acids. The germline V and J ends were trimmed by 3 bases and 5 bases, with 13 bases remaining between them. Germline CDR1 is MNHNS and CDR2 is SASEGT. Written as DNA, the CDR3 is TGTGCCAGCAGTGAGAGACAGGTCGGGACTGAAGCTTTCTTT. Its translation: CASSERQVGTEAFF.

The rearrangement uses TRBV7-3 and TRBJ2-1; perhaps TRBD2 as D (6 bases). CDR1 is SGHTA, CDR2 FQGTGA, per germline. The CDR3 covers 17 residues. The V end was cut by 0 bases, the J end by 6 bases, with 18 bases between. The CDR3 sequence is CASSLTYSIGLSNEQFF. DNA for the CDR3: TGTGCCAGCAGCTTAACCTACAGTATTGGACTAAGCAATGAGCAGTTCTTC.

V is TRBV2 and J is TRBJ1-1; D is unclear. The CDR3 runs 11 residues. The V gene lost 7 bases and the J gene lost 10 bases, with 13 bases spanning the gap. Germline lookup yields CDR1 SNHLY and CDR2 FYNNEI. CDR3 coding DNA: TGTGCCAGCATCTACTTAGAGTCAGCTTTCTTT. Translated: CASIYLESAFF.

The chain employs TRBV3-1 (or the pseudogene TRBV3-2) and TRBJ2-7; TRBD1 agrees at 8 bases. Germline V lookup: CDR1 LGHDT, CDR2 YNNKEL (reference sequence). The CDR3 length is 15 residues. The V and J ends lost 6 bases and 3 bases, in that order; junction bases with no gene match: 10. CDR3: CASRQGGTGGYEQYF. CDR3 coding DNA: TGTGCCAGCAGACAGGGCGGGACAGGTGGCTACGAGCAGTACTTC.